This TCR beta chain was recovered during a study of CD8 T cells in Susac syndrome (dated by TCRdb to the late 2010s). Describing the broader study: Among the Susac syndrome patients who were sequenced, clinically active disease was present in more than five and clinical remission was observed in about eight. At the time of blood withdrawal, Susac syndrome patients were either therapy-naive, taking corticosteroids (with some also receiving IVIg), or on IVIg alone. Whether CD8+ T cell activation and differentiation in Susac syndrome was antigen driven was tested using repertoire sequencing.

As concerns this clonotype: The target of this receptor is not known. No per-base quality is available; no much larger clone lies one base away.

Peripheral blood CD8+ and CD4+ T cells from healthy donors, Susac syndrome patients and multiple sclerosis patients were profiled using high-throughput TCR beta sequencing. Susac syndrome patients met recently defined diagnostic criteria for definite or probable disease. Bulk CD8+ and CD4+ T cells were purified by magnetic negative isolation, whereas CD8+ TEMRA cells were enriched by FACS. Blood was drawn into EDTA tubes, processed within 24 hours, and PBMCs were isolated by density gradient centrifugation. PBMCs intended for TCR sequencing were cryopreserved in liquid nitrogen and thawed later in a water bath at 37 degrees C. The sorted or isolated CD4+, CD8+ and CD8+ TEMRA cells had a purity of 90% or higher. The paper's findings and limits, for the study overall: The CD4+ T cell repertoire of patients with Susac syndrome showed no detectable clonal expansion. The number of individuals in the TCR sequencing and HLA analysis was acknowledged as relatively small.

Deletion took 3 bases off V and 6 bases off J, with a span of 14 bases between the germline ends. CDR3 length: 14 amino acids, cysteine to phenylalanine. The entry retains the CDR3 DNA only, 42 bases that are in frame from base 1. As encoded in the germline V gene (reference sequence), CDR1 is SEHNR while CDR2 is FQNEAQ. RNA was extracted using the RNeasy kit, and roughly 0.5 to 1 ug of the RNA was reverse transcribed with random hexamers. The immunoSEQ multiplex PCR assay, covering 54 Vbeta and 13 Jbeta segments, was used to amplify TCR beta CDR3 regions. To correct PCR amplification bias, a synthetic template baseline was used for both primer optimization and computational correction. In the original analysis: Reads were annotated to V, D and J genes according to IMGT and were analyzed with immunoSEQ Analyzer, with only productive sequences retained. To calculate clonality, Shannon entropy was normalized by log2 of the number of productive unique sequences and then subtracted from one. Public and private clones were assessed among the 100 most prevalent clones of each patient and control. Clones were defined as Susac-specific if absent from the healthy and MS cohorts, from more than 900 published viral clones and from other ImmuneACCESS disease sequences. TCRdb cleaned the public reads at Q25 with fastp, built clones with MiXCR and kept in-frame beta chains. For every CDR3 protein sequence, its rows merge into one entry that carries the most common genes and DNA. These V and J calls originate from TCRdb's pipeline instead of the authors' own analysis. This sample lists about 240,000 distinct CDR3 sequences; roughly 95% were detected once. Less than 0.11% of the sample comes from the top ten.

The TCR originated in a human donor with Susac syndrome. This receptor chain uses TRBV7-9 and TRBJ1-1, and perhaps TRBD1 as D gene, on 5 matching bases. Sequencing was performed on CD4+ T cells from PBMCs. The CDR3 region: CASSFEGASSEAFF. In nucleotide form, the sequence is TGTGCCAGCAGCTTTGAAGGGGCGAGTTCTGAAGCTTTCTTT. Extended through the reference TRBV7-9 and TRBJ1-1 proteins, this CDR3 yields the full variable domain: DTGVSQNPRHKITKRGQNVTFRCDPISEHNRLYWYRQTLGQGPEFLTYFQNEAQLEKSRLLSDRFSAERPKGSFSTLEIQRTEQGDSAMYLCASSFEGASSEAFFGQGTRLTVV.